The 26 T cell receptor beta chains listed next were all sequenced from one sample in a study of technical replicates of blood from several donors. Sequenced by immunoSEQ multiplex PCR; TCRdb stores in-frame clones only, minus some. The sample lists 65,000 to 95,000 clones, about nine tenths occurring once. The sample consisted of T cells isolated from PBMCs. These receptors all stem from a human donor in good health.

The chain joins TRBV7-6 to TRBJ2-7; TRBD1 might be the D (6 bases). The germline V gene encodes CDR1 SGHVS and CDR2 FNYEAQ. The CDR3 loop spans 14 amino acids. V lost 6 bases, J lost 0 bases, and 12 bases lay in between. CDR3: CASSLRDTSYEQYF. The DNA of the CDR3 is TGTGCCAGCAGTCTTAGGGACACCTCCTACGAGCAGTACTTC. The complete variable domain, with remaining parts taken from reference TRBV7-6 and TRBJ2-7, reads GAGVSQSPRYKVTKRGQDVALRCDPISGHVSLYWYRQALGQGPEFLTYFNYEAQQDKSGLPNDRFSAERPEGSISTLTIQRTEQRDSAMYRCASSLRDTSYEQYFGPGTRLTVT.

The rearrangement joins TRBV29-1 to TRBJ2-7; TRBD2 aligns across 9 bases. Trimming cost V 7 bases and J 4 bases; bases outside gene matches: 8. This CDR3 has 13 residues. Germline lookup yields CDR1 SQVTM and CDR2 ANQGSEA. The CDR3 loop reads CSAVLAGGYEQYF. The CDR3 nucleotides are TGCAGCGCAGTCCTGGCGGGAGGGTACGAGCAGTACTTC.

V is TRBV11-2 and J is TRBJ2-3, with D possibly TRBD2 on 6 matching bases. The length of the CDR3 is 15 residues. V gave up 4 bases and J gave up 1 base, with 12 bases separating them. Germline assignment: CDR1 SGHAT and CDR2 FQNNGV. The CDR3 DNA follows: TGTGCCAGCAGCTGGCCTCCGGGGGGCACAGATACGCAGTATTTT. It is translated as CASSWPPGGTDTQYF.

J is TRBJ2-3 and V is TRBV11-3; 12 bases align to TRBD2. This CDR3 spans 18 amino acids. Trimming took 4 bases from V and 3 from J; bases not matched to a gene: 11. Germline loops: CDR1 SGHNT, CDR2 YENEEA. Here the CDR3 reads CASSSTSGLAGKTDTQYF. The CDR3 DNA reads as TGTGCCAGCAGCTCCACCTCCGGACTAGCGGGGAAGACAGATACGCAGTATTTT. Combining the CDR3 with reference TRBV11-3 and TRBJ2-3 gives the whole variable domain EAGVVQSPRYKIIEKKQPVAFWCNPISGHNTLYWYLQNLGQGPELLIRYENEEAVDDSQLPKDRFSAERLKGVDSTLKIQPAELGDSAVYLCASSSTSGLAGKTDTQYFGPGTRLTVL.

Regarding this clone: The same CDR3 is also encoded by other DNA sequences in this sample. V and J are TRBV7-6 and TRBJ1-1; no clear D. CDR1 and CDR2 (germline): SGHVS, FNYEAQ. V was pared by 1 base and J by 1 base, with 4 bases between. The CDR3 length is 13 residues. Here the CDR3 reads CASSLDSNTEAFF. The CDR3 DNA reads as TGTGCCAGCAGCTTAGACTCGAACACTGAAGCTTTCTTT.

The V call is TRBV18, the J call TRBJ2-7, with TRBD2 matching over 7 bases. The V gene end was trimmed by 3 bases and the J gene end by 6 bases; junction bases not matched to a gene: 8. In germline, CDR1 is KGHSH, CDR2 LQKENI. The CDR3 totals 14 residues. This chain's CDR3 is CASSPVAGVAEQYF. The CDR3 DNA reads as TGTGCCAGCTCACCGGTCGCGGGAGTCGCCGAGCAGTACTTC.

The chain combines TRBV5-4 with TRBJ2-3, with 9 bases lining up with TRBD1. V shed 2 bases, J shed 3 bases, and the junction held 4 bases outside the gene matches. The germline V gene encodes CDR1 SGHNT and CDR2 YYREEE (reference sequence). The CDR3 covers 15 residues. CDR3 region: CASSFGTGLTDTQYF. Here the CDR3 DNA reads TGTGCCAGCAGCTTCGGGACAGGGCTGACAGATACGCAGTATTTT.

For this clone: One end of the junction is discordant with germline, which a read error may explain. The sample carries other DNA sequences with the same CDR3. The chain joins TRBV19 to TRBJ1-5, with 9 bases aligning to TRBD1. The CDR3 covers 16 residues. The V gene's germline CDR1 is LNHDA and CDR2 SQIVND (reference sequence). The CDR3 DNA reads TGCGCCAGTAACCCCACAGGGGGCTATAGCAATCAGCCCCAGCATTTT. As protein: CASNPTGGYSNQPQHF.

In DNA, the CDR3 is TGTGCCAGCAGTGAATTTAGGGGAATGAACACTGAAGCTTTCTTT. Its translation: CASSEFRGMNTEAFF. The V gene is TRBV2, the J gene TRBJ1-1; D might be TRBD1 (5 bases). This CDR3 comprises 15 residues. V lost 2 bases to trimming and J lost 0 bases, with 10 bases between them. The germline V gene encodes CDR1 SNHLY and CDR2 FYNNEI.

In DNA, the CDR3 is TGTGCCAGCAGTCAGGCTTCTGGAAACACCATATATTTT. As protein: CASSQASGNTIYF. The rearrangement uses TRBV2 and TRBJ1-3; D is unresolved. The CDR3 loop spans 13 amino acids. V gave up 5 bases and J gave up 1 base, with 6 bases separating them. Germline V gene sequence: CDR1 SNHLY, CDR2 FYNNEI.

The rearrangement links TRBV5-1 to TRBJ2-7, with TRBD2 matching over 8 bases. The germline V gene encodes CDR1 SGHRS and CDR2 YFSETQ. The CDR3 loop spans 20 amino acids. Trimming took 0 bases from V and 3 from J; bases not matched to a gene: 20. The CDR3 DNA follows: TGCGCCAGCAGCTTGGCCGGGGGGGAAGGGAGCCACACGGGAAGCTACGAGCAGTACTTC. Amino acid sequence: CASSLAGGEGSHTGSYEQYF.

The chain links TRBV6-4 to TRBJ2-3; 8 bases agree with TRBD2. The CDR3 has 20 residues. Trimming at V came to 4 bases and at J to 0 bases, leaving 18 bases not matched to a gene. Germline CDR1 MRHNA, CDR2 SNTAGT. For the CDR3, the DNA is TGTGCCAGCAGTGTTCGCCTAGCGGGCTTCCCCTCATTTAGCACAGATACGCAGTATTTT. Protein: CASSVRLAGFPSFSTDTQYF.

V is TRBV27 and J is TRBJ1-5; 7 bases fit TRBD1. V gave up 6 bases and J gave up 6 bases; unmatched junction bases: 14. Germline CDR1 reads MNHEY; CDR2 reads SMNVEV (reference sequence). The CDR3 contains 16 residues. The CDR3 here is CASSTHNRQGRQPQHF. The DNA for the CDR3 is TGTGCCAGCAGCACCCACAACCGACAGGGTCGTCAGCCCCAGCATTTT.

V and J are TRBV7-3 and TRBJ2-3; 9 nucleotides align to TRBD1. Germline CDR1 reads SGHTA; CDR2 reads FQGTGA. V shed 4 bases, J shed 6 bases, and the junction held 8 bases outside the gene matches. The CDR3 is 15 amino acids. The CDR3 sequence: CASSSTGGQGDTQYF. In nucleotides, the CDR3 is TGTGCCAGCAGCTCGACAGGGGGGCAAGGTGATACGCAGTATTTT.

This chain connects TRBV14 to TRBJ1-2; D gene unclear. Trimming took 4 bases from V and 3 from J, leaving 12 bases between them. The CDR3 has 14 amino acids. Germline V gene data show CDR1 as SGHDN and CDR2 as FVKESK. The CDR3 spells CASSPLEQDYGYTF. The CDR3 DNA reads TGTGCCAGCAGCCCGCTTGAGCAGGACTATGGCTACACCTTC.

The chain carries TRBV28 and TRBJ2-1, with 9 bases identical to TRBD2. Per germline, CDR1 MDHEN and CDR2 SYDVKM. This CDR3 has 17 amino acids. The V gene end was trimmed by 5 bases and the J gene end by 8 bases; junction bases not matched to a gene: 16. CDR3 bases: TGTGCCAGCAGTCCCCCTGAGTTAGCGGGAGCTGTGGATGAGCAGTTCTTC. It is translated as CASSPPELAGAVDEQFF.

CDR3 coding DNA: TGTGCCAGCAGTTTAACAGGAGAGACCCAGTACTTC. It yields the protein CASSLTGETQYF. This chain uses TRBV27 with TRBJ2-5; D may be TRBD1 (5 bases). Germline CDR1 MNHEY, CDR2 SMNVEV (reference sequence). The CDR3 loop spans 12 amino acids. Trimming shortened V by 2 bases and J by 4 bases, and 5 bases separated the two germline ends.

The rearrangement uses TRBV28 and TRBJ1-4, with D unresolved. Germline CDR1 MDHEN, CDR2 SYDVKM. Trimming pared 5 bases from V and 0 bases from J, leaving 10 bases between. The CDR3 has 15 amino acids. CDR3 sequence (DNA): TGTGCCAGCAGTCCCGAGAGTTCAACTAATGAAAAACTGTTTTTT. Its translation: CASSPESSTNEKLFF.

The genes are TRBV9 and TRBJ2-7; 7 bases map to TRBD2. This CDR3 spans 11 amino acids. J gave up 6 bases and V 7 bases, and 4 bases lay outside the gene matches. CDR1 and CDR2 from the germline V gene are SGDLS and YYNGEE. CDR3 DNA sequence: TGTGCCAGCCGCGGGGAGGGCGAGCAGTACTTC. Its translation: CASRGEGEQYF.

V gene TRBV28 combines with J gene TRBJ2-3, with a possible D match to TRBD2 (6 bases). This CDR3 has 12 amino acids. CDR1 and CDR2 (germline): MDHEN, SYDVKM. The V and J ends lost 6 bases and 7 bases respectively, with 11 bases between them. CDR3 nucleotides: TGTGCCAGCAGCCCGACTAGAAATACGCAGTATTTT. It yields the protein CASSPTRNTQYF.

V is TRBV10-3 and J is TRBJ1-1, with TRBD1 matching 11 bases. Per the germline V gene, CDR1 is ENHRY and CDR2 is SYGVKD. V shed 3 bases and J 11 bases; nucleotides not matched to a gene: 23. The CDR3 runs to 19 residues. The chain's CDR3 is CAISEFGRDTDRGRFGAFF. CDR3 nucleotide sequence: TGTGCCATCAGTGAATTCGGGAGGGACACGGACAGGGGGCGTTTCGGGGCTTTCTTT.

The J gene is TRBJ2-7, the V gene TRBV6-1; 8 bases match TRBD1. V was pared by 6 bases and J by 7 bases, with 8 bases of the junction left unmatched. The CDR3 contains 13 residues. CDR1 and CDR2 from the germline V gene are MNHNS and SASEGT. The CDR3 loop is CASRTQGAGEQYF. The CDR3 region has the DNA TGTGCCAGCAGGACCCAGGGGGCTGGGGAGCAGTACTTC.

The CDR3 DNA reads as TGTGCCAGCAGTTCCGGTGAGCCCGGGGTCGATGAGCAGTTCTTC. This encodes CASSSGEPGVDEQFF. The rearrangement joins TRBV28 to TRBJ2-1, with D possibly matching TRBD2 (5 bases). V was clipped by 4 bases and J by 8 bases, with 18 bases between them. The germline CDR1 and CDR2 sequences are MDHEN and SYDVKM. The length of the CDR3 is 15 residues.

V and J are TRBV6-1 and TRBJ1-2, with TRBD1 matching 8 bases. The CDR3 contains 12 residues. Trimming at V came to 5 bases and at J to 8 bases, leaving 4 bases not matched to a gene. The germline gives CDR1 MNHNS, CDR2 SASEGT. The CDR3 spells CASSPGGLGYTF. The CDR3 nucleotides are TGTGCCAGCAGTCCAGGGGGCTTGGGCTACACCTTC.

The V gene is TRBV27, the J gene TRBJ1-6, with a possible D match to TRBD1 (5 bases). Deletions cut 6 bases from V and 6 bases from J, with 24 bases between. The germline V gene has CDR1 MNHEY and CDR2 SMNVEV (reference sequence). This CDR3 is built from 18 residues. The CDR3: CASSLRILTDSLNSPLHF. Written as DNA, the CDR3 is TGTGCCAGCAGCCTCCGAATACTTACCGACAGCCTTAATTCACCCCTCCACTTT.

The chain employs TRBV4-1 and TRBJ2-6; a possible D gene is TRBD1 (6 bases). The V end was cut by 1 base, the J end by 4 bases, with 8 bases between. CDR3 size: 15 residues. Germline V gives CDR1 MGHRA, CDR2 YSYEKL. The CDR3 bases are TGCGCCAGCAGCCAAGCAGGGGTAGGGGCCAACGTCCTGACTTTC. Its protein product is CASSQAGVGANVLTF.